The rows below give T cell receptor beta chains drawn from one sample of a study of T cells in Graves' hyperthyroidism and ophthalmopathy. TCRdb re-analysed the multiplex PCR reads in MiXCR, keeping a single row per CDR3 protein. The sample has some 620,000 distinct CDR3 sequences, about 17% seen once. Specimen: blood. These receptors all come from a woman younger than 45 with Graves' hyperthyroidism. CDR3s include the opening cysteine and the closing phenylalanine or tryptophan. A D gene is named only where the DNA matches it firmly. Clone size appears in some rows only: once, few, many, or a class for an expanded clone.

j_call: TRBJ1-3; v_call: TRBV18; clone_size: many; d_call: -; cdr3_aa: CASSPDISGNTIYF; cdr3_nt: TGTGCCAGCTCACCCGACATCTCTGGAAACACCATATATTTT
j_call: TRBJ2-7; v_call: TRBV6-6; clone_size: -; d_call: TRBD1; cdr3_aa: CASSYAMGTGVSSYEQYF; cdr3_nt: TGTGCCAGCAGTTACGCGATGGGGACAGGGGTAAGCTCCTACGAGCAGTACTTC
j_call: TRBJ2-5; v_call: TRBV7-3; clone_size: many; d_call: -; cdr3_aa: CASSFGLAETQYF; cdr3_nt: TGTGCCAGCAGCTTCGGGCTAGCCGAGACCCAGTACTTC
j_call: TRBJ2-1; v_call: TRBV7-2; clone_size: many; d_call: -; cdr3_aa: CASSLDRESSDEQFF; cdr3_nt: TGTGCCAGCAGCTTAGATCGGGAATCCTCGGATGAGCAGTTCTTC
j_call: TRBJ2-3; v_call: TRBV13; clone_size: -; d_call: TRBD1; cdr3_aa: CASLGQGRPDTQYF; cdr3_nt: TGTGCCAGCCTAGGACAGGGACGGCCAGATACGCAGTATTTT
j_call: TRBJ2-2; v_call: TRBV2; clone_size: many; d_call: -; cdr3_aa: CASSEAGAGTGELFF; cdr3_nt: TGTGCCAGCAGTGAAGCGGGAGCGGGCACCGGGGAGCTGTTTTTT
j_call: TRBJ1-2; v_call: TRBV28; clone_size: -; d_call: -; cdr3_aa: CASSPQGQDGYTF; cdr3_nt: TGTGCCAGCAGCCCACAGGGCCAGGATGGCTACACCTTC
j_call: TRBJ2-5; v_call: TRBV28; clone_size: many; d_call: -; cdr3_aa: CASTPAGTLLQETQYF; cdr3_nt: TGTGCCAGCACTCCAGCCGGGACCCTCCTACAAGAGACCCAGTACTTC
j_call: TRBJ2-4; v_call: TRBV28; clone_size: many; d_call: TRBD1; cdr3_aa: CATGTGTRTKNIQYF; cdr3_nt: TGTGCCACCGGGACAGGGACGAGAACCAAAAACATTCAGTACTTC
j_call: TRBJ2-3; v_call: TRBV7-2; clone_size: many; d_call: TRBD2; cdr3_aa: CASSSGRLAADTQYF; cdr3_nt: TGTGCCAGCAGTTCCGGGAGACTAGCGGCGGATACGCAGTATTTT
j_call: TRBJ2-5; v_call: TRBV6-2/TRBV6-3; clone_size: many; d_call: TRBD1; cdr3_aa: CASSARTGGKTQYF; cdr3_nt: TGTGCCAGCAGCGCCAGGACAGGGGGAAAGACCCAGTACTTC
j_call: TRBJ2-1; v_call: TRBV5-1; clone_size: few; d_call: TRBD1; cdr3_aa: CASSLHRDRPTNEQFF; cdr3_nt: TGCGCCAGCAGCTTACACCGGGACAGGCCTACTAATGAGCAGTTCTTC
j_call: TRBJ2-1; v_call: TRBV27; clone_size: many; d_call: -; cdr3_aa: CASSLRSAPPNEQFF; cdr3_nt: TGTGCCAGCAGTTTGAGGAGCGCGCCACCGAATGAGCAGTTCTTC
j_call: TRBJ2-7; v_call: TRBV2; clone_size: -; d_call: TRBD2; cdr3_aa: CASTGLAGVVTRGEQYF; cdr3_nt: TGTGCCAGCACGGGACTAGCGGGAGTGGTCACCCGCGGCGAGCAGTACTTC
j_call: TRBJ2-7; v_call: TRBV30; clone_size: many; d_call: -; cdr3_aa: CAWSVRASYEQYF; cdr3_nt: TGTGCCTGGAGTGTTAGGGCCTCCTACGAGCAGTACTTC
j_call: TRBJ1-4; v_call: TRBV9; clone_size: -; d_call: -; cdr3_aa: CASSARPNEKLFF; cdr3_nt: TGTGCCAGCAGCGCTCGACCTAACGAAAAACTGTTTTTT
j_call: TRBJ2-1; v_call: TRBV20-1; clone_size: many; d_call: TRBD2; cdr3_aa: CSAVSGSRHEQFF; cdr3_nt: TGCAGTGCTGTGAGCGGGAGTAGACATGAGCAGTTCTTC
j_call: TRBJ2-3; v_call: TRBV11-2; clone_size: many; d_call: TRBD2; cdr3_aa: CASSQTGTTEDTQYF; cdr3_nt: TGTGCCAGCAGCCAAACCGGGACTACCGAAGATACGCAGTATTTT
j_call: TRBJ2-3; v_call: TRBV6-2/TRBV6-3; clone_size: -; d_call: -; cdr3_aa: CASSYRLARGSTDTQYF; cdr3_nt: TGTGCCAGCAGTTACAGATTAGCGCGAGGGTCAACAGATACGCAGTATTTT
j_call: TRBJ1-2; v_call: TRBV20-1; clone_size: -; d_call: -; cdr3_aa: CSASQQELVNYGYTF; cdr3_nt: TGCAGTGCTAGCCAACAGGAGTTGGTTAACTATGGCTACACCTTC
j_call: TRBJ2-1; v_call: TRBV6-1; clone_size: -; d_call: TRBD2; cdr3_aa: CASREGVGLAGKNEQFF; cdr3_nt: TGTGCCAGCAGGGAAGGGGTAGGACTAGCGGGAAAGAATGAGCAGTTCTTC
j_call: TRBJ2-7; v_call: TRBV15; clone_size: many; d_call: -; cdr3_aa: CATSRDINREQYF; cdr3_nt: TGTGCCACCAGCAGAGATATTAATCGCGAGCAGTACTTC
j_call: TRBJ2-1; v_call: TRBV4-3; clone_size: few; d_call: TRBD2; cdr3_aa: CASSQDLGGLANNEQFF; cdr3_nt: TGCGCCAGCAGCCAAGATCTGGGGGGACTAGCAAACAATGAGCAGTTCTTC
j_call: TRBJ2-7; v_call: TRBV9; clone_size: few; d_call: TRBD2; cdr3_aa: CASSGRSGGYEQYF; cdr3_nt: TGTGCCAGCAGCGGTCGTAGCGGGGGCTACGAGCAGTACTTC
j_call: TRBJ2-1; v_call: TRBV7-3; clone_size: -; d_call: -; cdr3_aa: CVSRSLATGYNEQFF; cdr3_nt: TGTGTCAGCAGGTCACTAGCTACGGGGTACAATGAGCAGTTCTTC
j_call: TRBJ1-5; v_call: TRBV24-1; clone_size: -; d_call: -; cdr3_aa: CATGYEQGRRQPQHF; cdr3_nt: TGTGCCACCGGGTATGAACAGGGCAGGCGGCAGCCCCAGCATTTT
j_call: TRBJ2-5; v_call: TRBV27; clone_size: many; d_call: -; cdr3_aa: CASSLGGARSQYF; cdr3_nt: TGTGCCAGCAGTTTAGGGGGGGCTAGGTCCCAGTACTTC
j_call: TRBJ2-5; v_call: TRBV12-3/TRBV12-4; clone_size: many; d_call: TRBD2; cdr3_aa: CASSPRTSGRYQETQYF; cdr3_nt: TGTGCCAGCAGTCCCAGGACTAGCGGGAGGTACCAAGAGACCCAGTACTTC
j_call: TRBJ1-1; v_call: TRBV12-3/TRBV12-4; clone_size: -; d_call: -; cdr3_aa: CASSFSRVVTEAFF; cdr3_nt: TGTGCCAGCAGTTTCTCCAGGGTTGTCACTGAAGCTTTCTTT
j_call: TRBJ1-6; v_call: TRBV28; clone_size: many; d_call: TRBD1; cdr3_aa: CASSRPRTGGSPLHF; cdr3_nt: TGTGCCAGCAGCAGACCCCGGACAGGGGGTTCACCCCTCCACTTT
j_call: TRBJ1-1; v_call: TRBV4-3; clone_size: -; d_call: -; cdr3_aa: CASSQGGGSEAFF; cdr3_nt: TGCGCCAGCAGCCAAGGAGGGGGATCGGAAGCTTTCTTT
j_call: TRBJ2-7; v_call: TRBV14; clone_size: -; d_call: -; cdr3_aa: CASSQDIGEQYF; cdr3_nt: TGTGCCAGCAGCCAAGATATAGGGGAGCAGTACTTC
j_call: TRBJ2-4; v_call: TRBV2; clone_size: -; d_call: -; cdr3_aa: CASSIYAIGPGPQGRLAKNIQYF; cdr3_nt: TGTGCCAGCAGTATCTACGCGATAGGTCCGGGACCGCAGGGAAGGCTAGCCAAAAACATTCAGTACTTC
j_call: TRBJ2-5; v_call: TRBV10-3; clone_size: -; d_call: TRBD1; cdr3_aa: CAISNGPGQGRETQYF; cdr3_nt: TGTGCCATCAGCAACGGGCCGGGACAGGGCCGAGAGACCCAGTACTTC
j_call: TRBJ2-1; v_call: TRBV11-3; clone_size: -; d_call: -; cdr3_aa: CASSLEGTGGSEQFF; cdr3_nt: TGTGCCAGCAGCTTAGAGGGGACTGGCGGGTCCGAGCAGTTCTTC
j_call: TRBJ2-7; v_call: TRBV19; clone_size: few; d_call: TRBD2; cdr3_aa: CASSIVAGGTSEQYF; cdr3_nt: TGTGCCAGTAGTATAGTAGCGGGAGGGACGTCCGAGCAGTACTTC
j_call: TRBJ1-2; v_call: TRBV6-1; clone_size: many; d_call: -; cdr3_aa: CASMPDSYGYTF; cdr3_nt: TGTGCCAGCATGCCGGACAGCTATGGCTACACCTTC
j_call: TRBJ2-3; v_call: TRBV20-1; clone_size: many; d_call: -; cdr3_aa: CSATGSGETSTDTQYF; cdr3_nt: TGCAGTGCTACTGGAAGCGGCGAGACTAGCACAGATACGCAGTATTTT
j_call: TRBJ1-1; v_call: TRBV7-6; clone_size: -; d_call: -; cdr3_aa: CASSSGGRVTEAFF; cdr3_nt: TGTGCCAGCAGCTCTGGTGGCAGGGTCACTGAAGCTTTCTTT
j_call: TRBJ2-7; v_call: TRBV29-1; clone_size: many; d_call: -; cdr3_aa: CSVLTAGTYEQYF; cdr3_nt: TGCAGCGTTTTGACAGCAGGTACCTACGAGCAGTACTTC
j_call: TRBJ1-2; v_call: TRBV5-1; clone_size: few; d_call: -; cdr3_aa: CASRTGTMDGYTF; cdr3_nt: TGCGCCAGCAGGACCGGGACGATGGATGGCTACACCTTC
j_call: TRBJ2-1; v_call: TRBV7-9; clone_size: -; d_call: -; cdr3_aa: CASSLEMTLYNEQFF; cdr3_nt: TGTGCCAGCAGCTTGGAGATGACCCTCTACAATGAGCAGTTCTTC
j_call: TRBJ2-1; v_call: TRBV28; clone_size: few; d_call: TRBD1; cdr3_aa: CASSLAGTGSFVSSYNEQFF; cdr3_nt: TGTGCCAGCAGTTTAGCCGGGACAGGGTCCTTCGTGAGCTCCTACAATGAGCAGTTCTTC
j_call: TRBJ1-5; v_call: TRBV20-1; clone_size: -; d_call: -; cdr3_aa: CSASEQINQPQHF; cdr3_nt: TGCAGTGCTTCGGAGCAGATCAATCAGCCCCAGCATTTT
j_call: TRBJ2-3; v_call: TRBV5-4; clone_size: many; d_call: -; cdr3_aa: CASSRSGGLTDTQYF; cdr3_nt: TGTGCCAGCAGCCGGTCCGGCGGACTCACAGATACGCAGTATTTT
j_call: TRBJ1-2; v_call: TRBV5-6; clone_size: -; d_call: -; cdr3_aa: CASSQLTRQVDGYGYTF; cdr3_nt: TGTGCCAGCAGTCAACTAACCCGACAGGTCGACGGGTATGGCTACACCTTC